In this sample, the clone carrying this T cell receptor (beta chain) turned up a few times. Germline V lookup: CDR1 SEHNR, CDR2 FQNEAQ (reference sequence). V was pared by 4 bases and J by 4 bases, with 13 bases between. The CDR3 contains 14 residues. MiXCR, applied by TCRdb to the 5' RACE reads, yields one record per CDR3 protein. The data contain 500,000 to 700,000 distinct CDR3 sequences, 7.1% of them seen just once; the ten biggest clones take up around 1.6%. This specimen belongs to a study of identical twins. These sequences were also reported in another study, on yellow fever vaccine responses in identical twins.

This sequence was found in a woman aged 18 to 35 in good health. The chain has TRBV7-9 and TRBJ1-2; D not resolved. Specimen: PBMCs. This CDR3 reads CASSSDGISYGYTF. CDR3 nucleotides: TGTGCCAGCAGCTCCGACGGAATAAGCTATGGCTACACCTTC.